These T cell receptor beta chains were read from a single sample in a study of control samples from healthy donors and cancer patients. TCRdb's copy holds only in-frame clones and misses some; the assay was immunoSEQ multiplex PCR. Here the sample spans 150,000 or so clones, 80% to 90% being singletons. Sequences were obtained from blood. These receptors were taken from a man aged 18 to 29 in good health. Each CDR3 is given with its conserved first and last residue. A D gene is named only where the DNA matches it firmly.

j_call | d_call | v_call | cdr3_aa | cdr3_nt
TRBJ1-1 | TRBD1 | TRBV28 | CASKTQTGDEAFF | TGTGCCAGCAAGACCCAGACAGGGGACGAAGCTTTCTTT
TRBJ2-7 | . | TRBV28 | CASSLKSSYEQYF | TGTGCCAGCAGTTTAAAGAGCTCCTACGAGCAGTACTTC
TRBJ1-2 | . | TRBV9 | CASSPQGSNYGYTF | TGTGCCAGCAGCCCTCAGGGTTCTAACTATGGCTACACCTTC
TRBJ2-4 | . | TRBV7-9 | CASSLGFRGNIQYF | TGTGCCAGCAGCTTAGGATTCCGGGGAAACATTCAGTACTTC
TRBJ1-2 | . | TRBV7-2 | CASSYLANYGYTF | TGTGCCAGCAGCTATCTAGCTAACTATGGCTACACCTTC
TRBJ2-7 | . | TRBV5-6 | CASSLDGGTTEQYF | TGTGCCAGCAGCTTGGACGGAGGGACCACCGAGCAGTACTTC
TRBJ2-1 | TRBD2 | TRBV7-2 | CASSLLGLAGINEQFF | TGTGCCAGCAGCTTACTCGGACTAGCGGGGATTAATGAGCAGTTCTTC
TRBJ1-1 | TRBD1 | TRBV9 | CASSGLGQGTEAFF | TGTGCCAGCAGCGGACTTGGACAGGGTACTGAAGCTTTCTTT
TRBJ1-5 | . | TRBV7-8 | CASSSATGGGYSNQPQHF | TGTGCCAGCAGCTCTGCGACGGGAGGCGGGTATAGCAATCAGCCCCAGCATTTT
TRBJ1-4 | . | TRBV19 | CASSIDFGASQGNEKLFF | TGTGCCAGTAGTATAGATTTCGGAGCCTCGCAGGGAAATGAAAAACTGTTTTTT